This section outlines one TCR beta chain sequence together with its context. Treatment given: 19 received Ad26.COV2.S at low or high dose, single or two shots; about 5 received placebo; per-sample allocation not given. Sampling happened 63 days after the first vaccine or placebo injection. This specimen belongs to a study of Ad26.COV2.S vaccination and SARS-CoV-2 variants. Data came from immunoSEQ multiplex PCR; TCRdb stores just in-frame clones and leaves some out. The profile shows hundreds of thousands of clones, roughly nine tenths of them singletons. The CDR3 has 13 amino acids. The germline gives CDR1 ENHRY, CDR2 SYGVKD. Between the trimmed V and J ends, which lost 5 bases and 3 bases, there was a span of 8 bases.

This material consisted of peripheral blood, taken in a trial of Ad26.COV2.S vaccine versus placebo. The chain links TRBV10-3 to TRBJ1-3; perhaps TRBD1 as D (5 bases). The clonotype originates from a person aged 18 to 65 who received the Ad26.COV2.S COVID-19 vaccine or a placebo. The CDR3 is CAISRGNGNTIYF. In nucleotides, the CDR3 is TGTGCCATCAGTAGGGGCAATGGAAACACCATATATTTT.